This T cell receptor (beta chain) was sequenced for a study of low-dose radiotherapy and immunotherapy resistance in tumors. The overall study: Members of Cohort 1 were treated with 0.5 Gy per fraction every 2 weeks. The prescribed total PTV dose was 6.5 Gy.

This clonotype was recorded many times. TRAV- and TRBV-specific primers were used for first-strand cDNA, which covered alpha and beta chains. Amplification of TCRs used a constant-region primer and V-primer adapter for about 18 PCR cycles. In TCRdb, the reads were re-called with MiXCR into one record per CDR3 protein. The sample holds more than 70,000 distinct CDR3 sequences; approximately 22% are singletons and the top ten take roughly 13%. Time point defined: after trial treatment. Treatment defined: LDRT plus nivolumab, ipilimumab, low-dose cyclophosphamide and aspirin (RACIN trial). It was nivolumab, ipilimumab, aspirin, low-dose cyclophosphamide and low-dose radiotherapy that donors received. CDR1 is LGHDT and CDR2 is YNNKEL in the germline V gene (reference sequence). Trimming pared 5 bases from V and 2 bases from J, leaving 12 bases between. CDR3 length: 15 residues.

The specimen comprised PBMCs, sampled after low-dose radiotherapy plus immunotherapy. The rearrangement joins TRBV3-1 to TRBJ2-2, with D unclear. The clonotype comes from a female donor with ovarian cancer. In DNA form, the CDR3 reads TGTGCCAGCAGCTTAACACGAGGAAACACCGGGGAGCTGTTTTTT. Protein product: CASSLTRGNTGELFF.